A single T cell receptor beta chain is shown here with its context. The antigen is not known. The entry originates in a study of CD8 T cells in Susac syndrome. Notes on the study in general: In its TCR sequencing and HLA analysis, the study acknowledged that the number of individuals was relatively small.

The CDR3 sequence is 14 residues long. Trimming cost V 4 bases and J 7 bases; bases outside gene matches: 8. Looked up from germline, CDR1 is MNHEY and CDR2 is SMNVEV (reference sequence). RNA, at about 0.45 to 1 ug, was reverse transcribed with random hexamers. TCRdb passed the immunoSEQ multiplex PCR reads through MiXCR, listing each CDR3 protein once. The repertoire holds roughly 80,000 distinct CDR3 sequences, with around nine tenths as singletons. Input material: CD8+ T cells from PBMCs. This TCR was recovered from a human donor with multiple sclerosis. V gene TRBV27 combines with J gene TRBJ1-2, with 8 bases aligning to TRBD1. The CDR3 DNA reads TGTGCCAGCAGTTCTCGGACAGGGCTGGGTGGCTACACCTTC. Its protein is CASSSRTGLGGYTF.